The 18 T cell receptor beta chains below all came from one sample that was sequenced in a study of blood T cell repertoires in COVID-19. Some clones are missing from TCRdb's copy, which holds only in-frame ones; the method was immunoSEQ multiplex PCR. This sample has 140,000 to 150,000 clones, with 80% found just once. The sequencing sample was made of peripheral blood. These receptor sequences come from a man between 65 and 85 years old who had recovered from COVID-19.

This chain connects TRBV5-6 to TRBJ2-6, with a weak D call TRBD1 (5 bases). The CDR3 loop spans 15 amino acids. The V gene lost 4 bases and the J gene lost 2 bases, with 10 bases spanning the gap. Looked up from germline, CDR1 is SGHDT and CDR2 is YYEEEE. Written as DNA, the CDR3 is TGTGCCAGCAGCCTAGGGGCCCCTGGGGCCAACGTCCTGACTTTC. Translating it yields CASSLGAPGANVLTF.

This sequence joins TRBV14 and TRBJ2-7; a possible D gene is TRBD2 (6 bases). Germline CDR1 is SGHDN and CDR2 is FVKESK. The CDR3 sequence is 15 residues long. The ends were cut back, 1 base at V and 0 bases at J, with 10 bases in the middle. CDR3 amino acids: CASSQAGTGSYEQYF. CDR3 coding DNA: TGTGCCAGCAGCCAAGCCGGGACTGGCTCCTACGAGCAGTACTTC.

The V call is TRBV5-1, the J call TRBJ2-5; the D gene is possibly TRBD1 (5 bases). V shed 4 bases and J shed 1 base, with 14 bases lying between them. This CDR3 region has 15 residues. Germline lookup yields CDR1 SGHRS and CDR2 YFSETQ. CDR3 in DNA: TGCGCCAGCAGCATGGGGCCAACACCCCAAGAGACCCAGTACTTC. Protein: CASSMGPTPQETQYF.

V gene TRBV5-1 combines with J gene TRBJ2-7, with D possibly matching TRBD2 (6 bases). The germline CDR1 and CDR2 sequences are SGHRS and YFSETQ. Trimming shortened V by 3 bases and J by 1 base, and 11 bases separated the two germline ends. The CDR3 totals 14 residues. The CDR3 region is CASSSGTSSYEQYF. The CDR3 region has the DNA TGCGCCAGCAGCTCCGGGACTTCATCCTACGAGCAGTACTTC.

This chain joins TRBV15 and TRBJ2-2; the match to TRBD2 covers 11 bases. The V gene end was trimmed by 1 base and the J gene end by 2 bases; junction bases not matched to a gene: 0. The CDR3 is 16 amino acids. CDR1 and CDR2 (germline): LNHNV, YYDKDF (reference sequence). CDR3 loop: CATSRGLAGNTGELFF. CDR3 DNA sequence: TGTGCCACCAGCAGAGGACTAGCGGGAAACACCGGGGAGCTGTTTTTT.

V gene TRBV4-3 combines with J gene TRBJ2-6; D is ambiguous. CDR3 length: 17 residues. The germline gives CDR1 LGHNA, CDR2 YSLEER. V shed 0 bases and J shed 0 bases, with 9 bases lying between them. DNA of the CDR3: TGCGCCAGCAGCCAAGATTTAGAGAGCTCTGGGGCCAACGTCCTGACTTTC. This codes for CASSQDLESSGANVLTF.

The chain has TRBV7-9 and TRBJ2-5, with TRBD1 matching 10 bases. This CDR3 comprises 17 residues. Germline V gives CDR1 SEHNR, CDR2 FQNEAQ (reference sequence). The V gene end was trimmed by 4 bases and the J gene end by 5 bases; junction bases not matched to a gene: 13. The CDR3 sequence is CASSSTRQGALIETQYF. CDR3 coding DNA: TGTGCCAGCAGCTCGACCCGACAGGGGGCGCTTATTGAGACCCAGTACTTC.

The rearrangement uses TRBV6-1 and TRBJ2-5; the D is unclear. The V end was cut by 1 base, the J end by 0 bases, with 12 bases between. CDR3 length equals 16 residues. Germline V gene sequence: CDR1 MNHNS, CDR2 SASEGT. The CDR3 bases are TGTGCCAGCAGTGAAGGCGGCAGAACGTACCAAGAGACCCAGTACTTC. Translated: CASSEGGRTYQETQYF.

This sequence joins TRBV18 and TRBJ2-2; D gene unclear. The germline CDR1 and CDR2 sequences are KGHSH and LQKENI. V lost 6 bases to trimming and J lost 3 bases, with 5 bases between them. CDR3 length equals 12 residues. CDR3 loop: CASSTDTGELFF. DNA for the CDR3: TGTGCCAGCTCCACGGACACCGGGGAGCTGTTTTTT.

This rearrangement joins TRBV14 to TRBJ2-1, with D perhaps matching TRBD2 (5 bases). Germline V gene lookup returns CDR1 SGHDN and CDR2 FVKESK. The length of the CDR3 is 14 residues. The V end lost 4 bases, the J end lost 3 bases, and 10 bases lay between the germline ends. CDR3 sequence: CASSPWTFYNEQFF. CDR3 coding DNA: TGTGCCAGCAGCCCCTGGACTTTCTACAATGAGCAGTTCTTC.

As DNA, the CDR3 is TGTGCCAGCAGCCCGCCCCCGCGGATCAGGGGGCTCGGCTACACCTTC. Its translation is CASSPPPRIRGLGYTF. V usage is TRBV3-1 (or the pseudogene TRBV3-2) and J usage is TRBJ1-2; 8 nucleotides align to TRBD1. Trimming at V came to 4 bases and at J to 8 bases, leaving 15 bases not matched to a gene. The CDR3 is 16 amino acids. Germline V lookup: CDR1 LGHDT, CDR2 YNNKEL (reference sequence).

V and J are TRBV2 and TRBJ2-7, with D possibly being TRBD1 (6 bases). The CDR3 runs to 13 residues. Germline V lookup: CDR1 SNHLY, CDR2 FYNNEI. V lost 10 bases and J lost 3, with 16 bases in between. In nucleotides, the CDR3 is TGTGCCAATAGACAGGACCCGCGCTACGAGCAGTACTTC. It codes for CANRQDPRYEQYF.

The chain uses TRBV4-2 and TRBJ1-6, with 8 bases matching TRBD1. The CDR3 totals 16 residues. Unmatched junction bases numbered 13, after V lost 6 bases and J lost 9 bases. Germline CDR1 reads LGHNA; CDR2 reads YNFKEQ. CDR3 DNA sequence: TGTGCCAGCAGTCTCTTCGTCGGACAGGGCGGTTCACCCCTCCACTTT. This codes for CASSLFVGQGGSPLHF.

This clone was observed a few times. The chain has TRBV18 and TRBJ1-1; 7 nucleotides align to TRBD1. Germline trimming cut 1 base from V and 1 base from J; bases unmatched to any gene: 0. CDR1 and CDR2 from the germline V gene are KGHSH and LQKENI. The CDR3 length is 14 residues. CDR3 amino acids: CASSPQGANTEAFF. The CDR3 nucleotides read TGTGCCAGCTCACCACAGGGGGCGAACACTGAAGCTTTCTTT.

J is TRBJ2-1 and V is TRBV5-1; TRBD1 agrees at 7 bases. Per the germline V gene, CDR1 is SGHRS and CDR2 is YFSETQ. The CDR3 is made up of 13 amino acids. V lost 5 bases and J lost 5; bases outside the gene matches: 4. The CDR3 coding sequence is TGCGCCAGCAGGACAGGGTTCAACAATGAGCAGTTCTTC. Translation gives CASRTGFNNEQFF.

The chain is built from TRBV5-1 and TRBJ2-7; the D is unclear. There are 13 residues in the CDR3. V dropped 3 bases and J dropped 0 bases, with 7 bases sitting between them. From germline, CDR1 is SGHRS and CDR2 YFSETQ. The CDR3 sequence: CASSSDYSYEQYF. As DNA, the CDR3 is TGCGCCAGCAGCTCAGATTACTCCTACGAGCAGTACTTC.

The chain employs TRBV5-5 and TRBJ2-1; 11 bases match TRBD1. Trimming removed 4 bases from V and 7 bases from J; junction bases left unmatched: 19. This CDR3 has 19 amino acids. Germline CDR1 is SGHKS and CDR2 is YYEKEE (reference sequence). CDR3 DNA sequence: TGTGCCAGCAGCCGGACAGGGGGCAACTTTCGGGGTCCCCTAAATGAGCAGTTCTTC. Encoded protein: CASSRTGGNFRGPLNEQFF. The whole variable domain, filled in from reference TRBV5-5 and TRBJ2-1, reads DAGVTQSPTHLIKTRGQQVTLRCSPISGHKSVSWYQQVLGQGPQFIFQYYEKEERGRGNFPDRFSARQFPNYSSELNVNALLLGDSALYLCASSRTGGNFRGPLNEQFFGPGTRLTVL.

CDR3 in amino acids: CSVEDGSSGRLYF. The CDR3 bases are TGCAGCGTTGAAGATGGGTCTAGCGGGCGTCTGTATTTT. This rearrangement joins TRBV29-1 to TRBJ2-3; 8 bases match TRBD2. The germline V gene has CDR1 SQVTM and CDR2 ANQGSEA. CDR3 length equals 13 residues. J gave up 14 bases and V 0 bases, and 10 bases lay outside the gene matches.